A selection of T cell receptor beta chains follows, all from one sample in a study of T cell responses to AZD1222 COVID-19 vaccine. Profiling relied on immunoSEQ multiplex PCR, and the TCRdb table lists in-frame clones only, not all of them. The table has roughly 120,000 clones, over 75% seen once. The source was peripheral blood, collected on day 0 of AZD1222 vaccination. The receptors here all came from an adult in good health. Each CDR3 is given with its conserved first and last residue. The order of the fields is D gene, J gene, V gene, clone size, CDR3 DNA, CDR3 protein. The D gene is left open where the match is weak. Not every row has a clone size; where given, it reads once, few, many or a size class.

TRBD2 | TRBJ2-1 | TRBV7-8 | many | TGTGCCAGCGGTCACGGGCCTAGCGGGGATGAGCAGTTCTTC | CASGHGPSGDEQFF
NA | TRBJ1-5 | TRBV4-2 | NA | TGTGCCAGCAGCCAAGATACGGGGAGGAATCAGCCCCAGCATTTT | CASSQDTGRNQPQHF
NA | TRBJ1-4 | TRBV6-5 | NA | TGTGCCAGCTCACCCGGGGGGGACCCTAATGAAAAACTGTTTTTT | CASSPGGDPNEKLFF
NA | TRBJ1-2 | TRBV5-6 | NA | TGTGCCAGCAGCTTGGAGCAGGGCCGCACTAACTATGGCTACACCTTC | CASSLEQGRTNYGYTF
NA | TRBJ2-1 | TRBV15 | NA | TGTGCCACCAGGAATGAGCAGTTCTTC | CATRNEQFF
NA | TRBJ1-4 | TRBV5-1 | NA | TGCGCCAGCAGCGAGGGCCATAATGAAAAACTGTTTTTT | CASSEGHNEKLFF
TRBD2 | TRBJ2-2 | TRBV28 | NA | TGTGCCAGCAGTTTTCAGCGGGGGGGAGGCGGGGAGCTGTTTTTT | CASSFQRGGGGELFF
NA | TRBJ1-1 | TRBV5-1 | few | TGCGCCAGCAGCTTCTCAGGCGTGAACACTGAAGCTTTCTTT | CASSFSGVNTEAFF
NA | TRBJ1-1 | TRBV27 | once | TGTGCCAGCAGCTTGACTAGGAAAACTGAAGCTTTCTTT | CASSLTRKTEAFF
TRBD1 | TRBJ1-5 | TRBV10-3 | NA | TGTGCCATTGGACAGGGGAGCAATCAGCCCCAGCATTTT | CAIGQGSNQPQHF
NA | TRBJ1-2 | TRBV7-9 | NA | TGTGCCAGCAGCTTCACGGGGCAGAACTATGGCTACACCTTC | CASSFTGQNYGYTF
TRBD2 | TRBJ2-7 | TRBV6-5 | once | TGTGCCAGCAGTTACCACGGGACTAGCGGGATTAGCGAGCAGTACTTC | CASSYHGTSGISEQYF
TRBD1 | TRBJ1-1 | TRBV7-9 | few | TGTGCCAGCATCTTAACAGGGGGAGGCACTGAAGCTTTCTTT | CASILTGGGTEAFF
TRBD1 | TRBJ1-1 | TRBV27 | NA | TGTGCCAGCAGTTTGGCGGAGACAGGGCGAACTGAAGCTTTCTTT | CASSLAETGRTEAFF
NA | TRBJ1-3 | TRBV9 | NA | TGTGCCAGCAGCTCCCAGTTCGGCGCGGGCACCATATATTTT | CASSSQFGAGTIYF
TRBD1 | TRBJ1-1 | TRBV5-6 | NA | TGTGCCAGCAGCTCGGACAGGGGGATACTGGTGAACACTGAAGCTTTCTTT | CASSSDRGILVNTEAFF
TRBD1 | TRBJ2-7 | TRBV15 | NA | TGTGCCACCAGCAGACCAAGACAGGGGGTCACTTCCTACGAGCAGTACTTC | CATSRPRQGVTSYEQYF
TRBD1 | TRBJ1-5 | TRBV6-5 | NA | TGTGCCAGCAGCGCACAGGGGGATGTGCGCCAGCCCCAGCATTTT | CASSAQGDVRQPQHF
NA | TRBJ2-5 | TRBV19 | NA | TGTGCCAGTAGTATAAGTCCAAGGAGCCTCCAAGAGACCCAGTACTTC | CASSISPRSLQETQYF
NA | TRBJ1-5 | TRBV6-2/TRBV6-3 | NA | TGTGCCAGCAGTTACGATAGGGTTCAGCCCCAGCATTTT | CASSYDRVQPQHF
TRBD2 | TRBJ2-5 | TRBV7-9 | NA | TGTGCCAGCAGCCAGTCGGGGGGGACCCAAGAGACCCAGTACTTC | CASSQSGGTQETQYF
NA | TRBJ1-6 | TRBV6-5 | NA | TGTGCCAGCAGGGACCACCATTCACCCCTCCACTTT | CASRDHHSPLHF
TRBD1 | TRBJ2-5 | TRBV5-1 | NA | TGCGCCAGCTCCGGACAGGGGTGGTCGGACCAGTACTTC | CASSGQGWSDQYF
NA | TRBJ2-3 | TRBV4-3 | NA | TGCGCCAGCAGCCAGGACGGGAGTGGGAAAGATACGCAGTATTTT | CASSQDGSGKDTQYF
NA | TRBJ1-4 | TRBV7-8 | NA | TGTGCCAGCAGCTTAGTGGGAGCGACTAATGAAAAACTGTTTTTT | CASSLVGATNEKLFF
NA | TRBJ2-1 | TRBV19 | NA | TGTGCCAGTAGTAGGAGGACAAGAAACAATGAGCAGTTCTTC | CASSRRTRNNEQFF
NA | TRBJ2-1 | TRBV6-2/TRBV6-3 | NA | TGTGCCAGCAGTTACTCGAGTGTTTCCTACAATGAGCAGTTCTTC | CASSYSSVSYNEQFF
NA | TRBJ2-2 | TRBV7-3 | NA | TGTGCCAGCAGCTCCTTCACCGGGGAGCTGTTTTTT | CASSSFTGELFF
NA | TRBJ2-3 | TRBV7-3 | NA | TGTGCCAGCAGCTTAAAATGGGGCACAGATACGCAGTATTTT | CASSLKWGTDTQYF
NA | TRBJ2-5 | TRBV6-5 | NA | TGTGCCAGCAGTTACGATGAGGGCGGACAAGAGACCCAGTACTTC | CASSYDEGGQETQYF
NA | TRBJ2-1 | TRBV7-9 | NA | TGTGCCAGCAGCCCCCAAACTGGGAGGACGAGACAAGGTGAGCAGTTCTTC | CASSPQTGRTRQGEQFF
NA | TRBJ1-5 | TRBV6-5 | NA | TGTGCCACCCTTCCTATAGCGGGGATCCAGCCCCAGCATTTT | CATLPIAGIQPQHF
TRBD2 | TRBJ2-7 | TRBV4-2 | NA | TGTGCCAGCAGCCAACTGGGACTAGCGGGAGAGTACGAGCAGTACTTC | CASSQLGLAGEYEQYF
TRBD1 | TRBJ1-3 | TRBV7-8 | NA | TGTGCCAGCAGCTTACAGGGGGTGGGAAACACCATATATTTT | CASSLQGVGNTIYF
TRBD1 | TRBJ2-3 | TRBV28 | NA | TGTGCCAGCAGTTGGGGTGGACAGGGGAACTCCAGATACGCGCAGTATTTT | CASSWGGQGNSRYAQYF
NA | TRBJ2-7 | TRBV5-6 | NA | TGTGCCAGCAGCTATCGGTATATGGGCCCGGGGGCCTACGAGCAGTACTTC | CASSYRYMGPGAYEQYF
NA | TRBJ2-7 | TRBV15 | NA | TGTGCCACCAGCAGAGCCGAGGCTGTAAGCTCCTACGAGCAGTACTTC | CATSRAEAVSSYEQYF
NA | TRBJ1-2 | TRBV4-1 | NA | TGCGCCAGCAGCCGTGGCGAAGGCCCGTCTAACTATGGCTACACCTTC | CASSRGEGPSNYGYTF
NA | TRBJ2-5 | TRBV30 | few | TGTGCCTGGAGTGTAGTGGAGACCCAGTACTTC | CAWSVVETQYF
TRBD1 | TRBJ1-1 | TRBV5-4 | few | TGTGCCAGCAGGAGGGACAGGGGAAGAACTGAAGCTTTCTTT | CASRRDRGRTEAFF
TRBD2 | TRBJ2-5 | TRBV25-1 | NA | TGTGCCAGCAGTGACCCGGGGCGGGGGGCGCCGGGGGAGACCCAGTACTTC | CASSDPGRGAPGETQYF
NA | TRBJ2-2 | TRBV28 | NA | TGTGCATTTCCTCGCCCGAAAACGCGACACCACACCGGGGAGCTGTTTTTT | CAFPRPKTRHHTGELFF
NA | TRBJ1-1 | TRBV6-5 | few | TGTGCCAGCAGTTACCTAACAGGGACCCGGGGCACTGAAGCTTTCTTT | CASSYLTGTRGTEAFF
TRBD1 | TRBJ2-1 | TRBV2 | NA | TGTGCCAGCAGTGGACAGGGTATCAATGAGCAGTTCTTC | CASSGQGINEQFF
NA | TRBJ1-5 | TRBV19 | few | TGTGCCAGCAAGGCCAGGAACGTTAACAATCAGCCCCAGCATTTT | CASKARNVNNQPQHF
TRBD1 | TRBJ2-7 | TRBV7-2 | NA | TGTGCCAGCAGCCCCGGTAGGACAGGGGGCGTCGAGCAGTACTTC | CASSPGRTGGVEQYF
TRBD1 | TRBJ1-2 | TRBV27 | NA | TGTGCCAGCAGTTCCTACTCAGGGGGCTCCTATGGCTACACCTTC | CASSSYSGGSYGYTF
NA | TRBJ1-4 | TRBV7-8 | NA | TGTGCCAGCAGCCCCCTGGGACATGATGAAAAACTGTTTTTT | CASSPLGHDEKLFF
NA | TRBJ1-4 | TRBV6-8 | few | TGTGCCAGCAGTTACTCGCCCAGAGGGCTTAATGAAAAACTGTTTTTT | CASSYSPRGLNEKLFF
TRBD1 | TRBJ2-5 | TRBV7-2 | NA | TGTGCCACCCGGGACAGGGGGCGGGAGACCCAGTACTTC | CATRDRGRETQYF
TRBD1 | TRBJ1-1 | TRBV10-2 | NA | TGCGCCAGCAGTGAGAGAGACAGGGGAGGCACTGAAGCTTTCTTT | CASSERDRGGTEAFF
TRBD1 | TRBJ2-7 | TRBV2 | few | TGTGCCAGCTTGACCGGGACAGGGGGCCTAAGCTCCTACGAGCAGTACTTC | CASLTGTGGLSSYEQYF
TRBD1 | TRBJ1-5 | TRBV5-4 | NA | TGTGCCAGCAGCTTGACAGGGGACAATCAGCCCCAGCATTTT | CASSLTGDNQPQHF
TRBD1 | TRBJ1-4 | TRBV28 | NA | TGTGCCAGCAGTCGACAGGGGGGCAATGAAAAACTGTTTTTT | CASSRQGGNEKLFF